What follows are 20 T cell receptor beta chains derived from one specimen sequenced in a study of blood T cell repertoires in COVID-19. Sequenced by immunoSEQ multiplex PCR; TCRdb stores in-frame clones only, minus some. The table has 300,000 to 400,000 clones, 90% seen once. Sequencing used PBMCs or T cells enriched from blood (not recorded which). Receptors were obtained from a woman in her thirties who had been exposed to COVID-19.

This clone showed up just a few times. The chain has TRBV7-6 and TRBJ1-2; 8 bases are a match to TRBD1. CDR1 is SGHVS and CDR2 is FNYEAQ in the germline V gene. J lost 3 bases, V lost 4 bases, and 4 bases had no gene match. The CDR3 covers 14 residues. The DNA of the CDR3 is TGTGCCAGCAGCTGCAGGGGGCGCGACTATGGCTACACCTTC. Translated: CASSCRGRDYGYTF.

This clone was recorded a few times. The chain links TRBV3-1 (or the pseudogene TRBV3-2) to TRBJ1-5; possible D gene TRBD1, 5 bases. Germline V gives CDR1 LGHDT, CDR2 YNNKEL (reference sequence). The CDR3 length is 14 residues. Trimming took 7 bases from V and 2 from J, leaving 12 bases between them. The CDR3 is CASNQGGGNQPQHF. The CDR3 DNA sequence: TGTGCCAGCAACCAGGGAGGGGGCAATCAGCCCCAGCATTTT.

This chain uses TRBV9 with TRBJ2-3; D not certain. In germline, CDR1 is SGDLS, CDR2 YYNGEE. The CDR3 length is 12 residues. Trimming took 4 bases from V and 6 from J, leaving 9 bases between them. The CDR3 here is CASSPRLDTQYF. DNA for the CDR3: TGTGCCAGCAGCCCTAGGCTCGATACGCAGTATTTT.

The chain uses TRBV6-5 and TRBJ2-6, with TRBD2 as a possible D gene (5 bases). CDR1 and CDR2 (germline): MNHEY, SVGAGI. The CDR3 contains 16 residues. V shed 4 bases and J shed 4 bases, with 14 bases lying between them. CDR3 sequence (DNA): TGTGCCAGCAGTTTAGCGTTTGGGTCAGGGGCCAACGTCCTGACTTTC. Its translation: CASSLAFGSGANVLTF.

V and J are TRBV5-1 and TRBJ1-1; D ambiguous. Germline CDR1 SGHRS, CDR2 YFSETQ. V lost 0 bases to trimming and J lost 1 base, with 4 bases between them. There are 13 residues in the CDR3. The CDR3 nucleotides are TGCGCCAGCAGCTTGGCCTGGAACACTGAAGCTTTCTTT. It encodes CASSLAWNTEAFF.

The V and J genes are TRBV2 and TRBJ1-4; D might be TRBD1 (5 bases). Germline values: CDR1 SNHLY, CDR2 FYNNEI. The CDR3 sequence is 15 residues long. Trimming shortened V by 2 bases and J by 6 bases, and 13 bases separated the two germline ends. The CDR3 spells CASSEQGGEYEKLFF. As DNA, the CDR3 is TGTGCCAGCAGTGAACAGGGAGGGGAATATGAAAAACTGTTTTTT.

The rearrangement uses TRBV18 and TRBJ2-3, with 8 bases identical to TRBD2. Germline-derived CDR1 and CDR2 are KGHSH and LQKENI. The CDR3 sequence is 15 residues long. J gave up 3 bases and V 1 base, and 3 bases lay outside the gene matches. The CDR3 DNA reads TGTGCCAGCTCACCACTCGCGGGGGGTACAGATACGCAGTATTTT. As protein: CASSPLAGGTDTQYF.

The chain links TRBV4-3 to TRBJ2-5; D gene uncertain. The CDR3 length is 14 residues. Germline V gene data show CDR1 as LGHNA and CDR2 as YSLEER. Trimming pared 0 bases from V and 4 bases from J, leaving 9 bases between. The CDR3 sequence is CASSQEPAGETQYF. The CDR3 DNA reads TGCGCCAGCAGCCAAGAGCCAGCAGGAGAGACCCAGTACTTC.

The chain combines TRBV18 with TRBJ2-7; 10 bases map to TRBD2. Germline loops: CDR1 KGHSH, CDR2 LQKENI. The V gene end was trimmed by 3 bases and the J gene end by 4 bases; junction bases not matched to a gene: 3. The CDR3 runs to 14 residues. In DNA form, the CDR3 reads TGTGCCAGCTCACCGGCGACTAGCGGGTACGAGCAGTACTTC. Amino acids: CASSPATSGYEQYF.

V usage is TRBV28 and J usage is TRBJ2-6, with D perhaps TRBD1 (5 bases). CDR1 MDHEN and CDR2 SYDVKM come from the germline V gene. The CDR3 spans 20 residues. V lost 2 bases and J lost 5, with 25 bases in between. The CDR3: CASSLRPRAGKSVRANVLTF. The CDR3 DNA reads TGTGCCAGCAGTTTACGTCCCAGGGCAGGGAAATCTGTCCGGGCCAACGTCCTGACTTTC.

In its sample, this clone was seen many times. The chain recombines TRBV19 with TRBJ1-1; D is ambiguous. V lost 6 bases to trimming and J lost 3 bases, with 11 bases between them. The CDR3 has 13 residues. Germline CDR1 is LNHDA and CDR2 is SQIVND (reference sequence). The CDR3 sequence: CASRFDTYTEAFF. CDR3 coding DNA: TGTGCCAGTAGATTTGACACTTACACTGAAGCTTTCTTT.

The chain recombines TRBV6-2 or TRBV6-3 with TRBJ1-2; TRBD1 agrees at 10 bases. J was trimmed by 4 bases and V by 2 bases; bases with no gene match: 7. Germline CDR1 and CDR2: MNHEY and SVGEGT. The CDR3 consists of 16 residues. Written as DNA, the CDR3 is TGTGCCAGCAGTTACACCGGGACAGGGGCGGCCTATGGCTACACCTTC. Its translation: CASSYTGTGAAYGYTF.

V usage is TRBV4-3 and J usage is TRBJ2-1; 10 positions match TRBD2. There are 14 residues in the CDR3. Germline V lookup: CDR1 LGHNA, CDR2 YSLEER. After removal of 1 base from V and 10 bases from J, the junction contained 4 bases not matched to a gene. The CDR3: CASSQVIAGGEQFF. CDR3 DNA: TGCGCCAGCAGCCAAGTCATAGCGGGGGGCGAGCAGTTCTTC.

The chain joins TRBV2 to TRBJ2-7; 7 bases align to TRBD1. Germline trimming cut 1 base from V and 3 bases from J; bases unmatched to any gene: 3. Per germline, CDR1 SNHLY and CDR2 FYNNEI. The CDR3 length is 14 residues. The CDR3 reads CASSEGTGYYEQYF. Written as DNA, the CDR3 is TGTGCCAGCAGTGAAGGGACAGGCTACTACGAGCAGTACTTC. Complete variable domain (other parts from reference TRBV2 and TRBJ2-7): EPEVTQTPSHQVTQMGQEVILRCVPISNHLYFYWYRQILGQKVEFLVSFYNNEISEKSEIFDDQFSVERPDGSNFTLKIRSTKLEDSAMYFCASSEGTGYYEQYFGPGTRLTVT.

The chain combines TRBV4-1 with TRBJ2-1, with 10 bases aligning to TRBD2. Germline V lookup: CDR1 MGHRA, CDR2 YSYEKL. The V gene end was trimmed by 1 base and the J gene end by 9 bases; junction bases not matched to a gene: 6. This CDR3 is built from 15 residues. The CDR3 DNA reads TGCGCCAGCAGCCAAGCCAGCGGGGGGGCGGGTGAGCAGTTCTTC. This translates into CASSQASGGAGEQFF.

The chain is built from TRBV30 and TRBJ1-5, with 7 nucleotides matching TRBD1. The CDR3 is made up of 14 amino acids. V lost 5 bases and J lost 6; bases outside the gene matches: 10. Germline V gives CDR1 GTSNPN, CDR2 SVGIG (reference sequence). The DNA for the CDR3 is TGTGCCTGGCAAGACAGGGTGATTAGTCAGCCCCAGCATTTT. This encodes CAWQDRVISQPQHF. Looking up the rest from reference TRBV30 and TRBJ1-5 gives the full variable domain: SQTIHQWPATLVQPVGSPLSLECTVEGTSNPNLYWYRQAAGRGLQLLFYSVGIGQISSEVPQNLSASRPQDRQFILSSKKLLLSDSGFYLCAWQDRVISQPQHFGDGTRLSIL.

Details on this clone: Other DNA sequences in this specimen translate into the identical CDR3. The chain has TRBV5-1 and TRBJ1-1, with TRBD1 as a possible D gene (6 bases). CDR1 is SGHRS and CDR2 is YFSETQ in the germline V gene. V shed 4 bases and J shed 1 base, with 8 bases lying between them. The CDR3 is 13 residues long. The CDR3 region is CASSNRANTEAFF. In nucleotides, the CDR3 is TGCGCCAGCAGCAACAGGGCGAACACTGAAGCTTTCTTT. Combining the CDR3 with reference TRBV5-1 and TRBJ1-1 gives the whole variable domain KAGVTQTPRYLIKTRGQQVTLSCSPISGHRSVSWYQQTPGQGLQFLFEYFSETQRNKGNFPGRFSGRQFSNSRSEMNVSTLELGDSALYLCASSNRANTEAFFGQGTRLTVV.

This chain connects TRBV7-6 to TRBJ1-3; D not certain. V lost 7 bases and J lost 4, with 23 bases in between. CDR1 and CDR2 from the germline V gene are SGHVS and FNYEAQ. The CDR3 runs 17 residues. The CDR3 DNA reads as TGTGCCAGCACCACCCAGGCCCCAGAGGGATTAGGAAACACCATATATTTT. Translating gives CASTTQAPEGLGNTIYF.

The table lists this clone with a count of one. This chain links TRBV4-3 with TRBJ2-1, with a tentative D call TRBD2 (6 bases). The CDR3 contains 14 residues. Germline loops: CDR1 LGHNA, CDR2 YSLEER. V was clipped by 4 bases and J by 1 base, with 8 bases between them. The CDR3 region has the DNA TGCGCCAGCAGCCTCGGGGGTTCCTACAATGAGCAGTTCTTC. Its protein is CASSLGGSYNEQFF.

CDR3 nucleotides: TGCGCCAGCAGCTCCCTTTGGGGAGGTAATGAAAAACTGTTTTTT. Residues: CASSSLWGGNEKLFF. V is TRBV5-1 and J is TRBJ1-4, with D unresolved. The CDR3 is 15 amino acids. CDR1 is SGHRS, CDR2 YFSETQ, per germline. V shed 3 bases and J shed 4 bases, with 13 bases lying between them.